Following are 5 T cell receptor beta chains from one sample sequenced in a study of T cells after posttransplantation cyclophosphamide (dated by TCRdb to about 2016). Libraries were prepared through the immunoSEQ multiplex PCR assay. The clones in this table, taken by TCRdb from immuneACCESS, are in-frame only. Not every clone is retained; where verified, under half of the shortfall comes from an unresolved V gene, and the cause of the rest is unknown. Counted in this sample were about 52,000 clones; 94% of them appeared once. The top ten clones comprise 2.9% of the sample. Sequencing was performed on PBMCs. The receptors originated from a woman aged 25-40 years in good health and a related stem cell transplant donor.

The chain joins TRBV6-1 to TRBJ1-2, with D maybe TRBD1 (6 bases). Trimming stripped 3 bases from V and 6 bases from J, with 17 bases between. The CDR3 is 15 residues long. Germline-derived CDR1 and CDR2 are MNHNS and SASEGT. CDR3 region: CASSEGGRAGHGYTF. The CDR3 DNA is TGTGCCAGCAGTGAGGGGGGGCGGGCGGGACATGGCTACACCTTC.

This chain joins TRBV7-9 and TRBJ1-2, with D unclear. Germline lookup yields CDR1 SEHNR and CDR2 FQNEAQ (reference sequence). The CDR3 is 12 amino acids. The V end was cut by 3 bases, the J end by 7 bases, with 9 bases between. This CDR3 is CASSLAHLGYTF. The CDR3 nucleotides are TGTGCCAGCAGCTTGGCACACCTTGGCTACACCTTC.

V and J are TRBV25-1 and TRBJ2-7; no firm D call. The V gene lost 7 bases and the J gene lost 0 bases, with 13 bases spanning the gap. The CDR3 sequence is 14 residues long. Per the germline V gene, CDR1 is MGHDK and CDR2 is SYGVNS. The CDR3 DNA follows: TGTGCCAGCACCCCAGAATCAGGCTCCTACGAGCAGTACTTC. It translates to CASTPESGSYEQYF.

This chain links TRBV5-4 with TRBJ1-2; TRBD1 matches 10 bases. J gave up 6 bases and V 4 bases, and 3 bases lay outside the gene matches. There are 13 residues in the CDR3. CDR1 and CDR2 (germline): SGHNT, YYREEE (reference sequence). CDR3 amino acids: CASSLGTGDGYTF. The CDR3 DNA follows: TGTGCCAGCAGCCTCGGGACAGGGGATGGCTACACCTTC. The full variable domain, completed using reference TRBV5-4 and TRBJ1-2, is ETGVTQSPTHLIKTRGQQVTLRCSSQSGHNTVSWYQQALGQGPQFIFQYYREEENGRGNFPPRFSGLQFPNYSSELNVNALELDDSALYLCASSLGTGDGYTFGSGTRLTVV.

The chain has TRBV4-1 and TRBJ2-3; a possible D gene is TRBD1 (7 bases). The CDR3 runs 16 residues. V was pared by 2 bases and J by 3 bases, with 15 bases between. Germline-derived CDR1 and CDR2 are MGHRA and YSYEKL. The CDR3 DNA reads TGCGCCAGCAGCCAAAGTCCCCCAGGGGGGACAGATACGCAGTATTTT. It specifies CASSQSPPGGTDTQYF.